The 29 T cell receptor beta chains listed next were all sequenced from one sample in a study of immune cell composition in non-small cell lung cancer. The normal lung sample lay at least 3 cm, and maximally far, from the tumour. TCRdb's table, derived via immunoSEQ multiplex PCR, lists solely in-frame clones and lacks some. This repertoire shows 3,000 to 4,500 clones, over 70% found once; its top ten account for roughly 27%. The material sequenced was non-adjacent lung tissue. Receptors were obtained from a human donor with non-small cell lung cancer.

V is TRBV5-1 and J is TRBJ2-7; tentatively, D is TRBD2 (6 bases). This CDR3 is built from 15 residues. The V end lost 4 bases, the J end lost 4 bases, and 18 bases lay between the germline ends. Germline lookup yields CDR1 SGHRS and CDR2 YFSETQ. The chain's CDR3 is CASSPKGAGSYEQYF. Here the CDR3 DNA reads TGCGCCAGCAGCCCCAAAGGAGCGGGTAGTTACGAGCAGTACTTC. Full variable domain (remainder filled in from reference TRBV5-1 and TRBJ2-7): KAGVTQTPRYLIKTRGQQVTLSCSPISGHRSVSWYQQTPGQGLQFLFEYFSETQRNKGNFPGRFSGRQFSNSRSEMNVSTLELGDSALYLCASSPKGAGSYEQYFGPGTRLTVT.

The J gene is TRBJ2-1, the V gene TRBV27, with 9 bases identical to TRBD2. The ends lost 3 bases at V and 5 bases at J; junction bases unmatched: 23. CDR3 length: 21 residues. Germline loops: CDR1 MNHEY, CDR2 SMNVEV (reference sequence). The CDR3 DNA reads as TGTGCCAGCAGTTTGTTTGTCTTAGGTGGGACTAGCTTAATGGTGGACAATGAGCAGTTCTTC. This sequence encodes CASSLFVLGGTSLMVDNEQFF.

This chain links TRBV6-5 with TRBJ1-5; D call uncertain. The CDR3 totals 15 residues. Germline lookup yields CDR1 MNHEY and CDR2 SVGAGI. The V and J ends lost 0 bases and 5 bases respectively, with 11 bases between them. CDR3 region: CASSYSGSIYQPQHF. For the CDR3, the DNA is TGTGCCAGCAGTTACTCGGGCAGCATCTATCAGCCCCAGCATTTT.

The rearrangement joins TRBV15 to TRBJ1-3; 7 bases are a match to TRBD1. V was pared by 5 bases and J by 4 bases, with 8 bases of the junction left unmatched. There are 15 residues in the CDR3. Germline V gene lookup returns CDR1 LNHNV and CDR2 YYDKDF (reference sequence). CDR3 sequence reads: CATSPTGALGNTIYF. In DNA form, the CDR3 reads TGTGCCACCAGCCCAACAGGGGCCCTCGGAAACACCATATATTTT. The full variable domain, rest sourced from reference TRBV15 and TRBJ1-3, is DAMVIQNPRYQVTQFGKPVTLSCSQTLNHNVMYWYQQKSSQAPKLLFHYYDKDFNNEADTPDNFQSRRPNTSFCFLDIRSPGLGDTAMYLCATSPTGALGNTIYFGEGSWLTVV.

The CDR3 DNA reads as TGTGCCAGTAACATAGGGGGAGATGGCTACACCTTC. It translates to CASNIGGDGYTF. The chain recombines TRBV19 with TRBJ1-2, with D tentatively TRBD1 (6 bases). Per germline, CDR1 LNHDA and CDR2 SQIVND (reference sequence). This CDR3 is built from 12 residues. The V end was cut by 7 bases, the J end by 6 bases, with 12 bases between.

CDR3 sequence (DNA): TGTGCCAGCAGTTTTGAGGGGGCGCTGGGAGGCTACACCTTC. Protein: CASSFEGALGGYTF. The V call is TRBV27, the J call TRBJ1-2, with TRBD1 matching over 7 bases. The germline gives CDR1 MNHEY, CDR2 SMNVEV (reference sequence). V was pared by 3 bases and J by 8 bases, with 9 bases of the junction left unmatched. The CDR3 has 14 residues.

V is TRBV13 and J is TRBJ2-3; D not certain. CDR1 and CDR2 from the germline V gene are PRHDT and FYEKMQ (reference sequence). This CDR3 spans 15 amino acids. V was shortened by 0 bases and J by 4 bases, with 11 bases between the two germline ends. In DNA form, the CDR3 reads TGTGCCAGCAGCTTAGGCGACCGCCGGGCAGATACGCAGTATTTT. Translating it yields CASSLGDRRADTQYF.

The rearrangement joins TRBV28 to TRBJ1-2; a weak D match, TRBD1 (5 bases). Germline CDR1 is MDHEN and CDR2 is SYDVKM. V gave up 2 bases and J gave up 3 bases, with 10 bases separating them. This CDR3 is 14 amino acids long. This chain's CDR3 is CASSLRRDHYGYTF. DNA of the CDR3: TGTGCCAGCAGTTTACGGCGGGACCACTATGGCTACACCTTC.

The rearrangement joins TRBV19 to TRBJ2-7; D might be TRBD2 (6 bases). CDR1 LNHDA and CDR2 SQIVND come from the germline V gene (reference sequence). The ends were cut back, 0 bases at V and 3 bases at J, with 9 bases in the middle. The CDR3 extends over 14 amino acids. The CDR3 region is CASSIDRRVYEQYF. The CDR3 DNA is TGTGCCAGTAGTATAGATCGGAGGGTCTACGAGCAGTACTTC.

The gene calls are TRBV6-4 and TRBJ2-3, with 11 bases identical to TRBD2. CDR3 length: 17 amino acids. Germline V gene lookup returns CDR1 MRHNA and CDR2 SNTAGT. V shed 5 bases and J 2 bases; nucleotides not matched to a gene: 9. The CDR3 region has the DNA TGTGCCAGCAGTCACCCGGGGACTAGCGGTGACACAGATACGCAGTATTTT. This encodes CASSHPGTSGDTDTQYF.

This chain uses TRBV30 with TRBJ2-6, with TRBD1 identical over 9 bases. The trim removed 2 bases at V and 0 bases at J, leaving 5 bases unmatched. The CDR3 sequence is 17 residues long. Germline CDR1 is GTSNPN and CDR2 is SVGIG (reference sequence). CDR3: CAWSLTGGGSGANVLTF. The CDR3 nucleotides read TGTGCCTGGAGTTTGACAGGGGGAGGCTCTGGGGCCAACGTCCTGACTTTC. The entire variable domain, with the rest obtained from reference TRBV30 and TRBJ2-6, is as follows: SQTIHQWPATLVQPVGSPLSLECTVEGTSNPNLYWYRQAAGRGLQLLFYSVGIGQISSEVPQNLSASRPQDRQFILSSKKLLLSDSGFYLCAWSLTGGGSGANVLTFGAGSRLTVL.

V and J are TRBV19 and TRBJ1-2, with D hard to call. Germline V gives CDR1 LNHDA, CDR2 SQIVND (reference sequence). The V end lost 0 bases, the J end lost 6 bases, and 14 bases lay between the germline ends. The CDR3 is 15 amino acids. CDR3 DNA: TGTGCCAGTAGTATAGAGGGCAGGTCGTGGGATGGCTACACCTTC. Its protein is CASSIEGRSWDGYTF.

This rearrangement joins TRBV10-3 to TRBJ2-1, with 8 bases fitting TRBD2. The CDR3 is 14 residues long. Per germline, CDR1 ENHRY and CDR2 SYGVKD. V shed 6 bases and J 4 bases; nucleotides not matched to a gene: 5. The CDR3 bases are TGTGCCATCAGCGTGACTAGCGATTACAATGAGCAGTTCTTC. Translation: CAISVTSDYNEQFF.

The chain couples TRBV7-2 to TRBJ2-1; 7 nucleotides align to TRBD2. The CDR3 is 16 residues long. V lost 1 base and J lost 9; bases outside the gene matches: 12. From germline, CDR1 is SGHTA and CDR2 FQGNSA. CDR3 sequence reads: CASSLGARQTGGEQFF. The CDR3 DNA sequence: TGTGCCAGCAGCTTAGGGGCTAGACAAACGGGGGGTGAGCAGTTCTTC.

The chain recombines TRBV28 with TRBJ1-1; no reliable D call. Germline loops: CDR1 MDHEN, CDR2 SYDVKM. V lost 8 bases, J lost 2 bases, and 15 bases lay in between. This CDR3 spans 14 amino acids. The DNA of the CDR3 is TGTGCCAGCCTAGCCCTGAACCTTAACACTGAAGCTTTCTTT. Encoded protein: CASLALNLNTEAFF.

The V call is TRBV9, the J call TRBJ2-1; the D is unclear. Trimming stripped 4 bases from V and 9 bases from J, with 11 bases between. CDR1 and CDR2 (germline): SGDLS, YYNGEE. The CDR3 runs 12 residues. CDR3 in DNA: TGTGCCAGCAGCAGCACGTTGGTTGAGCAGTTCTTC. Residues: CASSSTLVEQFF.

This clone appeared a few times. This specimen includes other DNA sequences encoding the same CDR3. The chain recombines TRBV28 with TRBJ1-3; D not certain. The CDR3 totals 15 residues. V lost 3 bases, J lost 0 bases, and 9 bases lay in between. The germline V gene has CDR1 MDHEN and CDR2 SYDVKM. In nucleotides, the CDR3 is TGTGCCAGCAGTTTGGGCCAGAGCTCTGGAAACACCATATATTTT. It is translated as CASSLGQSSGNTIYF.

This chain joins TRBV25-1 and TRBJ2-7; TRBD2 might be the D (6 bases). The CDR3 consists of 14 residues. Trimming took off 4 bases at V and 2 bases at J, with 12 bases between the two ends. Germline CDR1 MGHDK, CDR2 SYGVNS. The CDR3 spells CASSVDYIPYEQYF. In DNA, the CDR3 is TGTGCCAGCAGTGTGGACTATATACCCTACGAGCAGTACTTC.

The gene calls are TRBV28 and TRBJ2-7; 12 positions match TRBD1. V shed 10 bases and J 5 bases; nucleotides not matched to a gene: 9. The CDR3 is 14 residues long. Germline values: CDR1 MDHEN, CDR2 SYDVKM. CDR3 residues: CATLPGQGADEQYF. In DNA form, the CDR3 reads TGTGCCACCCTTCCGGGACAGGGGGCTGACGAGCAGTACTTC.

By frequency in the sample, this clone is medium-sized. The V gene is TRBV11-2, the J gene TRBJ1-3; no reliable D call. There are 15 residues in the CDR3. V gave up 1 base and J gave up 2 bases, with 9 bases separating them. CDR1 is SGHAT and CDR2 is FQNNGV in the germline V gene. CDR3 region: CASSLVGEAGNTIYF. The CDR3 region has the DNA TGTGCCAGCAGCTTAGTCGGGGAAGCTGGAAACACCATATATTTT. Variable domain in full (rest from reference TRBV11-2 and TRBJ1-3): EAGVAQSPRYKIIEKRQSVAFWCNPISGHATLYWYQQILGQGPKLLIQFQNNGVVDDSQLPKDRFSAERLKGVDSTLKIQPAKLEDSAVYLCASSLVGEAGNTIYFGEGSWLTVV.

In its sample, this clone was seen a few times. This chain uses TRBV30 with TRBJ1-1; TRBD1 is a possible D gene (5 bases). The CDR3 runs 13 residues. V dropped 3 bases and J dropped 3 bases, with 11 bases sitting between them. Looked up from germline, CDR1 is GTSNPN and CDR2 is SVGIG (reference sequence). In DNA, the CDR3 is TGTGCCTGGAGCGCGGGGGGGGACACTGAAGCTTTCTTT. Protein: CAWSAGGDTEAFF.

The CDR3 DNA sequence: TGTGCCAGCAGCTCTAGGGGTGGGGGGCAAGAGACCCAGTACTTC. Translation gives CASSSRGGGQETQYF. V is TRBV5-6 and J is TRBJ2-5, with D possibly being TRBD2 (6 bases). This CDR3 has 15 residues. Germline assignment: CDR1 SGHDT and CDR2 YYEEEE. V lost 3 bases to trimming and J lost 2 bases, with 14 bases between them.

V is TRBV5-1 and J is TRBJ2-1, with 10 bases that match TRBD2. The germline V gene encodes CDR1 SGHRS and CDR2 YFSETQ. This CDR3 comprises 15 residues. V lost 2 bases and J lost 6; bases outside the gene matches: 5. CDR3 sequence (DNA): TGCGCCAGCAGCTTTACAGCGGGAGGGCCCAATGAGCAGTTCTTC. Translation: CASSFTAGGPNEQFF.

This chain uses TRBV14 with TRBJ2-7, with no clear D. This CDR3 has 13 amino acids. The V end was cut by 0 bases, the J end by 7 bases, with 10 bases between. Germline CDR1 SGHDN, CDR2 FVKESK. Written as DNA, the CDR3 is TGTGCCAGCAGCCAAGATGTCCTCCGGGAGCAGTACTTC. It codes for CASSQDVLREQYF.

V is TRBV19 and J is TRBJ2-5; D possibly corresponds to TRBD2 (6 bases). Trimming cost V 3 bases and J 5 bases, with 10 bases left between them. This CDR3 region has 13 residues. From germline, CDR1 is LNHDA and CDR2 SQIVND (reference sequence). The chain's CDR3 is CASSIWLAETQYF. Here the CDR3 DNA reads TGTGCCAGTAGTATTTGGCTAGCGGAGACCCAGTACTTC.

The CDR3 DNA reads TGCGCCAGCAGCTTGGAAATGACCGGGGCTGAAGCTTTCTTT. Its translation: CASSLEMTGAEAFF. V usage is TRBV5-1 and J usage is TRBJ1-1; D not resolved. Trimming removed 0 bases at V and 6 bases at J, with 12 bases between. The CDR3 has 14 amino acids. The germline gives CDR1 SGHRS, CDR2 YFSETQ.

This sequence joins TRBV29-1 and TRBJ2-3; D not resolved. V was pared by 1 base and J by 4 bases, with 12 bases between. CDR1 is SQVTM, CDR2 ANQGSEA, per germline. The CDR3 spans 14 residues. CDR3 in DNA: TGCAGCGTTGAAGGGGCGCCTCGATCAGATACGCAGTATTTT. Translating it yields CSVEGAPRSDTQYF.

The chain carries TRBV10-3 and TRBJ1-5; D is unclear. V was cut by 2 bases and J by 7 bases, with 9 bases left in between. Germline V gene sequence: CDR1 ENHRY, CDR2 SYGVKD. This CDR3 contains 13 residues. This chain's CDR3 is CAISEGPGQPQHF. DNA for the CDR3: TGTGCCATCAGTGAGGGGCCGGGGCAGCCCCAGCATTTT.

This sequence joins TRBV7-3 and TRBJ2-4; D may be TRBD2 (5 bases). V shed 5 bases and J shed 1 base, with 15 bases lying between them. Germline assignment: CDR1 SGHTA and CDR2 FQGTGA. CDR3 length equals 16 residues. CDR3 amino acids: CASSPSLDLAKNIQYF. CDR3 DNA sequence: TGTGCCAGCAGCCCTTCCCTGGACTTGGCCAAAAACATTCAGTACTTC.